Each of the 26 T cell receptor beta chains below was sequenced from the same sample in a study of shared clonotypes between healthy human individuals. Profiling relied on immunoSEQ multiplex PCR, and the TCRdb table lists in-frame clones only, not all of them. The table shows approximately 710,000 clones, with 90% occurring only once. The sequenced material came from memory CD8+ T cells from PBMCs. As to subset: CD45RO+ cells pooled with CCR7-negative TemRA cells. These receptors were taken from a man between 18 and 35 years old in good health. Some clones in this sample may be carry-over from other donors' samples.

This chain connects TRBV10-2 to TRBJ1-5; TRBD1 might be the D (5 bases). The germline CDR1 and CDR2 sequences are WSHSY and SAAADI. CDR3 size: 12 residues. Trimming pared 8 bases from V and 10 bases from J, leaving 15 bases between. In DNA form, the CDR3 reads TGCGCCAGCTCCGGGGCCCAGCTCCCCCAGCATTTT. Its translation: CASSGAQLPQHF.

The rearrangement links TRBV28 to TRBJ1-2, with 7 bases fitting TRBD1. CDR1 is MDHEN and CDR2 is SYDVKM in the germline V gene. The CDR3 contains 14 residues. Trimming cost V 4 bases and J 8 bases; bases outside gene matches: 10. CDR3 residues: CASSWVTGADGYTF. The CDR3 DNA reads as TGTGCCAGCAGTTGGGTTACAGGGGCAGACGGCTACACCTTC.

This chain links TRBV27 with TRBJ1-2; no reliable D call. This CDR3 comprises 14 residues. Germline-derived CDR1 and CDR2 are MNHEY and SMNVEV (reference sequence). The V end was cut by 5 bases, the J end by 6 bases, with 16 bases between. The CDR3 nucleotides read TGTGCCAGCAGTCCAAGTGGGCCGAGGGATGGCTACACCTTC. The encoded protein is CASSPSGPRDGYTF.

The chain has TRBV29-1 and TRBJ2-1; D possibly corresponds to TRBD1 (5 bases). Germline lookup yields CDR1 SQVTM and CDR2 ANQGSEA. The V end was cut by 5 bases, the J end by 15 bases, with 23 bases between. CDR3 length equals 13 residues. The CDR3 reads CSVSSAQGFPWFF. The DNA of the CDR3 is TGCAGCGTTTCTTCGGCCCAGGGATTCCCGTGGTTCTTC.

The V gene is TRBV7-9, the J gene TRBJ2-5; 15 positions match TRBD2. The CDR3 totals 16 residues. Germline trimming cut 2 bases from V and 3 bases from J; bases unmatched to any gene: 1. The V gene's germline CDR1 is SEHNR and CDR2 FQNEAQ (reference sequence). The CDR3 reads CASSLRTSGREETQYF. CDR3 nucleotide sequence: TGTGCCAGCAGCTTAAGGACTAGCGGGAGGGAAGAGACCCAGTACTTC.

CDR3 sequence: CASSYQDRGPSDTQYF. The CDR3 DNA sequence: TGTGCCAGCAGTTACCAAGACAGGGGACCGTCAGATACGCAGTATTTT. The chain is built from TRBV6-5 and TRBJ2-3; 8 bases line up with TRBD1. This CDR3 has 16 residues. Trimming removed 2 bases from V and 4 bases from J; junction bases left unmatched: 8. From germline, CDR1 is MNHEY and CDR2 SVGAGI.

About this clone: Additional DNA sequences in this sample encode the identical CDR3. The chain couples TRBV7-9 to TRBJ2-7; weak D call: TRBD2 (5 bases). Looked up from germline, CDR1 is SEHNR and CDR2 is FQNEAQ (reference sequence). CDR3 length: 12 residues. V was cut by 5 bases and J by 2 bases, with 7 bases left in between. CDR3 nucleotides: TGTGCCAGCAGCCCGACTACCTACGAGCAGTACTTC. It encodes CASSPTTYEQYF.

This chain uses TRBV7-9 with TRBJ2-7, with D perhaps TRBD1 or TRBD2 (5 bases each). Looked up from germline, CDR1 is SEHNR and CDR2 is FQNEAQ (reference sequence). The CDR3 contains 16 residues. V dropped 5 bases and J dropped 0 bases, with 17 bases sitting between them. CDR3 sequence reads: CASSGAPREGSYEQYF. The CDR3 DNA follows: TGTGCCAGCAGCGGGGCTCCCCGGGAAGGCTCCTACGAGCAGTACTTC.

The CDR3: CASSRRTDLSYGYTF. CDR3 coding DNA: TGTGCCAGCAGTAGACGGACAGACCTATCCTATGGCTACACCTTC. The V call is TRBV27, the J call TRBJ1-2, with D possibly matching TRBD1 (6 bases). This CDR3 spans 15 amino acids. Trimming removed 5 bases at V and 4 bases at J, with 17 bases between. Per germline, CDR1 MNHEY and CDR2 SMNVEV (reference sequence).

CDR3 protein: CASSTGGGPYEQYF. CDR3 sequence (DNA): TGTGCCAGCAGCACAGGAGGAGGACCCTACGAGCAGTACTTC. The chain combines TRBV11-2 with TRBJ2-7; the D gene could be TRBD1 or TRBD2 (5 bases each). The length of the CDR3 is 14 residues. Germline lookup yields CDR1 SGHAT and CDR2 FQNNGV. Trimming shortened V by 5 bases and J by 2 bases, and 13 bases separated the two germline ends.

V gene TRBV7-8 combines with J gene TRBJ1-6; D is uncertain. Germline V gives CDR1 SGHVS, CDR2 FQNEAQ. V dropped 3 bases and J dropped 14 bases, with 11 bases sitting between them. The CDR3 loop spans 12 amino acids. In DNA form, the CDR3 reads TGTGCCAGCAGCTTGGGTCTTGAAGCCCTCCACTTT. This translates into CASSLGLEALHF.

This clone was found once. The V call is TRBV7-9, the J call TRBJ2-7; 11 bases fit TRBD1. J was trimmed by 7 bases and V by 10 bases; bases with no gene match: 6. CDR3 length: 12 residues. Germline-derived CDR1 and CDR2 are SEHNR and FQNEAQ (reference sequence). The CDR3 spells CAIGQGADEQYF. CDR3 nucleotides: TGTGCCATCGGACAGGGGGCGGATGAGCAGTACTTC.

The rearrangement links TRBV27 to TRBJ2-2; no reliable D call. This CDR3 is built from 16 residues. Germline V gene data show CDR1 as MNHEY and CDR2 as SMNVEV (reference sequence). The V gene lost 2 bases and the J gene lost 1 base, with 11 bases spanning the gap. The CDR3 DNA is TGTGCCAGCAGTTTAATTCTGGCGGAGAACACCGGGGAGCTGTTTTTT. It specifies CASSLILAENTGELFF.

The rearrangement links TRBV10-3 to TRBJ2-7, with a possible D match to TRBD1 (6 bases). Germline lookup yields CDR1 ENHRY and CDR2 SYGVKD. The CDR3 runs to 19 residues. V was cut by 4 bases and J by 0 bases, with 25 bases left in between. CDR3 region: CAISALGPGRGALSYEQYF. The CDR3 DNA follows: TGTGCCATCAGTGCATTAGGCCCCGGCAGGGGCGCCCTCTCCTACGAGCAGTACTTC.

The chain uses TRBV7-9 and TRBJ1-2; the D is unclear. This CDR3 is 13 amino acids long. V was cut by 4 bases and J by 6 bases, with 12 bases left in between. Per the germline V gene, CDR1 is SEHNR and CDR2 is FQNEAQ (reference sequence). The CDR3 loop is CASSSSRAHGYTF. The CDR3 coding sequence is TGTGCCAGCAGCTCGAGTCGGGCCCATGGCTACACCTTC.

The chain couples TRBV29-1 to TRBJ1-2; 8 nucleotides line up with TRBD1. CDR1 is SQVTM and CDR2 is ANQGSEA in the germline V gene. J was trimmed by 2 bases and V by 2 bases; bases with no gene match: 4. The CDR3 runs to 14 residues. Here the CDR3 reads CSVESPGGNYGYTF. The CDR3 DNA reads TGCAGCGTTGAATCTCCAGGGGGCAACTATGGCTACACCTTC. Based on the CDR3 plus reference TRBV29-1 and TRBJ1-2, the full variable domain is SAVISQKPSRDICQRGTSLTIQCQVDSQVTMMFWYRQQPGQSLTLIATANQGSEATYESGFVIDKFPISRPNLTFSTLTVSNMSPEDSSIYLCSVESPGGNYGYTFGSGTRLTVV.

This clone was observed once. The chain joins TRBV4-3 to TRBJ2-7; 13 bases are a match to TRBD2. J lost 7 bases, V lost 0 bases, and 6 bases had no gene match. Germline V gene lookup returns CDR1 LGHNA and CDR2 YSLEER. This CDR3 is 16 amino acids long. The CDR3 sequence is CASSQELAGGPWEQYF. The CDR3 bases are TGCGCCAGCAGCCAAGAACTAGCGGGAGGGCCGTGGGAGCAGTACTTC.

This clone was found a few times. The chain links TRBV7-3 to TRBJ2-1; D may be TRBD1 (5 bases). The germline V and J ends were trimmed by 1 base and 0 bases, with 7 bases remaining between them. The CDR3 spans 15 residues. CDR1 is SGHTA and CDR2 is FQGTGA in the germline V gene. CDR3 in DNA: TGTGCCAGCAGCTTAAAGCAGGGCTCCTACAATGAGCAGTTCTTC. It translates to CASSLKQGSYNEQFF. Looking up the rest from reference TRBV7-3 and TRBJ2-1 gives the full variable domain: GAGVSQTPSNKVTEKGKYVELRCDPISGHTALYWYRQSLGQGPEFLIYFQGTGAADDSGLPNDRFFAVRPEGSVSTLKIQRTERGDSAVYLCASSLKQGSYNEQFFGPGTRLTVL.

This sequence joins TRBV28 and TRBJ2-7; D perhaps matches TRBD2 (6 bases). CDR1 and CDR2 (germline): MDHEN, SYDVKM. V lost 5 bases and J 7 bases, leaving 24 bases between the germline ends. The CDR3 is made up of 16 amino acids. The CDR3 DNA sequence: TGTGCCAGCAGTCGAACAGAGAGGAGGGATGGTTGGGAGCAGTACTTC. This encodes CASSRTERRDGWEQYF.

The chain uses TRBV27 and TRBJ2-1, with D unclear. Deletions cut 5 bases from V and 6 bases from J, with 17 bases between. Looked up from germline, CDR1 is MNHEY and CDR2 is SMNVEV (reference sequence). This CDR3 has 15 residues. CDR3 nucleotides: TGTGCCAGCAGTCCAAACCAACTTGACGGCAATGAGCAGTTCTTC. Protein product: CASSPNQLDGNEQFF.

This chain connects TRBV5-3 to TRBJ2-7, with a weak D call TRBD2 (5 bases). TRBV5-3 has ORF status, its function being uncertain. This CDR3 is 14 amino acids long. The V and J ends lost 3 bases and 3 bases respectively, with 13 bases between them. CDR3 protein: CARSSPRGFYEQYF. The DNA of the CDR3 is TGTGCCAGAAGCTCCCCCCGGGGATTCTACGAGCAGTACTTC.

This chain uses TRBV29-1 with TRBJ2-7; 9 nucleotides agree with TRBD2. Germline V gene lookup returns CDR1 SQVTM and CDR2 ANQGSEA. The CDR3 has 13 amino acids. Unmatched junction bases numbered 8, after V lost 7 bases and J lost 4 bases. CDR3: CSAVAGARYEQYF. The CDR3 region has the DNA TGCAGCGCCGTAGCGGGAGCGAGGTACGAGCAGTACTTC.

The chain combines TRBV4-3 with TRBJ1-1, with D possibly being TRBD1 (5 bases). This CDR3 contains 13 residues. V was shortened by 1 base and J by 8 bases, with 11 bases between the two germline ends. CDR1 is LGHNA, CDR2 YSLEER, per germline. The CDR3 is CASSQASGTEAFF. CDR3 nucleotides: TGCGCCAGCAGCCAAGCCTCAGGGACCGAAGCTTTCTTT.

This rearrangement joins TRBV19 to TRBJ2-1, with TRBD1 as a possible D gene (5 bases). CDR3 length: 15 residues. V lost 5 bases and J 8 bases, leaving 19 bases between the germline ends. In germline, CDR1 is LNHDA, CDR2 SQIVND (reference sequence). The CDR3 DNA reads TGTGCCAGTAGTCCCCGGACAAGGTCAGGCGATGAGCAGTTCTTC. Encoded protein: CASSPRTRSGDEQFF.

V and J are TRBV19 and TRBJ2-7; 10 bases fit TRBD2. Germline CDR1 and CDR2: LNHDA and SQIVND (reference sequence). This CDR3 comprises 14 residues. The J segment lost 5 bases and the V segment lost 1 base, leaving 2 bases of the junction unmatched. The CDR3: CASSIVAGGNEQYF. The CDR3 coding sequence is TGTGCCAGTAGTATAGTAGCGGGAGGTAACGAGCAGTACTTC. Complete variable domain (other parts from reference TRBV19 and TRBJ2-7): DGGITQSPKYLFRKEGQNVTLSCEQNLNHDAMYWYRQDPGQGLRLIYYSQIVNDFQKGDIAEGYSVSREKKESFPLTVTSAQKNPTAFYLCASSIVAGGNEQYFGPGTRLTVT.

CDR3 in DNA: TGTGCCAGCAGCTTCCCGGTGGGGGAGACCCAGTACTTC. It specifies CASSFPVGETQYF. The chain combines TRBV5-6 with TRBJ2-5; D unresolved. The V and J ends lost 2 bases and 5 bases respectively, with 10 bases between them. This CDR3 contains 13 residues. The germline V gene encodes CDR1 SGHDT and CDR2 YYEEEE.